These T cell receptor beta chains were read from a single sample in a study of cytomegalovirus exposure and HLA in healthy donors. Assay: immunoSEQ multiplex PCR; the TCRdb copy retains only in-frame clones and omits some. The data contain about 120,000 clones, 15% of them singletons. Input material: PBMCs. Receptors originate from a woman aged 18-29 years in good health and CMV-seronegative. The CDR3 runs from the conserved cysteine through the conserved F or W. D genes are given only for firm matches. Clone size is not always given. Where it is, it says once, few, many or a class for expanded clones.

v_gene	j_gene	abundance	d_gene	CDR3aa	CDR3nt
TRBV15	TRBJ2-3	NA	TRBD2	CATSKGTSGGTDTQYF	TGTGCCACCAGCAAGGGGACTAGCGGGGGTACAGATACGCAGTATTTT
TRBV7-8	TRBJ2-3	NA	TRBD2	CASSFARDYLTDTQYF	TGTGCCAGCAGCTTCGCCAGGGACTACCTCACAGATACGCAGTATTTT
TRBV28	TRBJ2-3	NA	NA	CASRFPGTDTQYF	TGTGCCAGCAGGTTCCCGGGCACAGATACGCAGTATTTT
TRBV5-1	TRBJ2-7	NA	NA	CASSLVMEGLAYYEQYF	TGCGCCAGCAGCTTGGTAATGGAGGGGCTAGCCTACTACGAGCAGTACTTC
TRBV5-1	TRBJ2-1	NA	TRBD1	CASSLGDRVTGEQFF	TGCGCCAGCAGCTTGGGCGACAGGGTAACCGGTGAGCAGTTCTTC
TRBV28	TRBJ1-1	few	NA	CASSPAWGSVVLNTEAFF	TGTGCCAGCAGCCCGGCCTGGGGCTCTGTGGTCTTGAACACTGAAGCTTTCTTT
TRBV2	TRBJ2-1	NA	NA	CASSATGTYYNEQFF	TGTGCCAGCAGTGCAACCGGGACTTACTACAATGAGCAGTTCTTC
TRBV2	TRBJ2-7	NA	NA	CASSEEQDEQYF	TGTGCCAGCAGTGAAGAGCAGGACGAGCAGTACTTC
TRBV5-1	TRBJ1-6	NA	NA	CASSLDRGVPNSPLHF	TGCGCCAGCAGCTTGGACCGCGGGGTACCTAATTCACCCCTCCACTTT
TRBV6-1	TRBJ1-4	NA	NA	CASSGTDEKLFF	TGTGCCAGCAGTGGGACAGATGAAAAACTGTTTTTT
TRBV4-3	TRBJ2-3	NA	NA	CASSPGPNTDTQYF	TGCGCCAGCAGCCCAGGGCCAAACACAGATACGCAGTATTTT